The TCR beta chain under discussion was sequenced for a study of shared clonotypes between healthy human individuals. For this clone: What it recognizes is unknown. A junction boundary mismatches the germline segment, possibly from a read error.

CD8 cells classed as naive were CD45RO-negative and positively selected for CCR7, excluding terminally differentiated effector memory CD45RA+ cells. Profiled with immunoSEQ multiplex PCR; TCRdb holds only in-frame clones, not every one. The sample has 700,000 to 950,000 clones, about 96% seen once; the top ten hold about 0.21%. Germline V gives CDR1 SGHAT, CDR2 FQNNGV. CDR3 size: 12 residues. The study's findings and limits: Clonotype sharing across a few donors was observed for 5% to 6.5% of naive CD4 clonotypes. Few donors restricted represented genetic and exposure-history diversity.

The sample taken for sequencing was naive CD8+ T cells sorted from blood. V gene TRBV11-2 combines with J gene TRBJ1-1, with D maybe TRBD1 (5 bases). This sequence originates from a man in his thirties or forties in good health. The CDR3 is CASSLGGGEGFF. The CDR3 coding sequence is TGTGCCAGCAGCTTAGGGGGGGGAGAAGGTTTCTTT.